This T cell receptor beta chain emerged from a study of T-cell reconstitution after alpha-beta-depleted transplantation in children (dated by TCRdb to 2016 to 2017). For context, the study as a whole: T-cell immune reconstitution after TCRalphabeta/CD19-depleted allogeneic hematopoietic cell transplantation in children was quantitatively tracked in the study by means of TCR repertoire profiling. What the authors observed across the whole study: In some patients, high TCRbeta diversity at day 60 was attributed to recipient T cells and intrathymic progenitors that had survived conditioning. The apparently early recovery of alphabetaT-cell counts about two months after transplant reportedly depended on only several hundred rapidly expanded clones that came from non-depleted graft cells. Hyperexpanded clone frequencies declined over subsequent months; after one year, T-cell counts and TCRbeta diversity were mostly attributed to newly produced T cells.

The library came from PCR. The listed sequencing device is Illumina HiSeq 2500. TCR libraries were prepared with molecular barcoding, using unique molecular identifiers to normalize TCRbeta repertoire quantification. TCRdb reprocessing: public reads trimmed at Q25 with fastp, clones called with MiXCR, in-frame beta chains kept. Identical CDR3 proteins give one entry, which carries the most common genes and DNA. This sample comprises approximately 210,000 distinct CDR3 sequences, approximately 17% of them detected only once. The top ten hold about 39% of the sample. This clonotype turned up a few times. Its antigen is currently not known. No base quality information exists; no much larger clone differs at one position. V is pruned by 7 bases and J by 4 bases, leaving 15 bases of the junction without a gene match. Taken from cysteine to phenylalanine, the CDR3 has 15 residues. The only DNA kept is the CDR3, 45 bases in frame from the first base. CDR1 and CDR2 are read off the germline V gene as SQVTM and ANQGSEA.

Reading the label with the study, this specimen's treatment or condition is: allogeneic hematopoietic cell transplantation with graft depleted of TCRalphabeta T cells and CD19 B cells. TCRalphabeta/CD19-depleted allogeneic hematopoietic cell grafts were given to the transplant recipients, all of whom were children. This TCR derives from a male patient under 10 years old who had a stem cell transplant for acute lymphoblastic leukemia, so the T cells may come from the graft donor. Sequencing used PBMCs, mostly from graft donor cells, obtained 360 days after TCRalphabeta/CD19-depleted stem cell transplant. This sequence uses TRBV29-1 and TRBJ2-5, with 7 bases aligning to TRBD1. For the CDR3, the sequence is CSAAIPQGRGETQYF. The DNA sequence reads TGCAGCGCAGCCATCCCACAGGGGCGAGGAGAGACCCAGTACTTC.